This note documents a single T cell receptor (beta chain) sequence. What it recognizes is unknown. This sample was included in a study of T cell responses to AZD1222 COVID-19 vaccine. Overall study context: Pooled samples include second doses given at about 4 or 12 weeks.

Method: immunoSEQ multiplex PCR; TCRdb's copy keeps in-frame clones and lacks some. The sample contains over 100,000 clones, around 86% of which appear only once. With 4 bases clipped from V and 7 bases from J, the junction kept 12 bases outside the gene matches. Germline CDR1 and CDR2: SGHNT and YYREEE (reference sequence). The CDR3 runs 15 residues. Whole-study results and caveats: Spike-specific TCR breadth and depth both grew after two AZD1222 doses. Targets within unmutated variant regions were reportedly found for nearly half of spike-specific TCRs.

The clonotype comes from an adult in good health. The sample was peripheral blood, taken on day 0 of AZD1222 vaccination. This sequence joins TRBV5-4 and TRBJ1-2; 8 bases match TRBD1. The CDR3 DNA sequence: TGTGCCAGCAGCCCCGAATGGTCAGGGGGCAGTGGCTACACCTTC. Its protein is CASSPEWSGGSGYTF.